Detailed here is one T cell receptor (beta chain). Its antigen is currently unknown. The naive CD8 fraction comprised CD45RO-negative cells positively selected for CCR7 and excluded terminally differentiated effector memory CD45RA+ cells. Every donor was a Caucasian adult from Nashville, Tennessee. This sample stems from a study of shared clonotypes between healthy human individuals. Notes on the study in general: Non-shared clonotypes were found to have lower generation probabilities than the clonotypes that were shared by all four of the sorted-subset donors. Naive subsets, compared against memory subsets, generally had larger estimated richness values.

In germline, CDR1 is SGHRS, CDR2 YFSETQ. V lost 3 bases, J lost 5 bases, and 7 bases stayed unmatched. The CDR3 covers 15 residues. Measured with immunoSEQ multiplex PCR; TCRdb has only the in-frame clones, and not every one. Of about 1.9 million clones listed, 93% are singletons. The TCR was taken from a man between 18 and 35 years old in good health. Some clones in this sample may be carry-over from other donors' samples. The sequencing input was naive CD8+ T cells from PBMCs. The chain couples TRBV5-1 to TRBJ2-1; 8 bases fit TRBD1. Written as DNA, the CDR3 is TGCGCCAGCAGCTCCGGACAGGGTACCCACAATGAGCAGTTCTTC. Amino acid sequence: CASSSGQGTHNEQFF.